The 4 T cell receptor beta chains below all came from one sample that was sequenced in a study of CD8 T cells in Susac syndrome (dated by TCRdb to between 2019 and 2020). Library construction relied on the immunoSEQ multiplex PCR assay. RNA was extracted using the RNeasy kit, and 0.5 to 1 microgram was reverse transcribed with random hexamers. The raw public data were reprocessed by TCRdb itself: fastp quality trimming at Q25, MiXCR clonotype calling, in-frame beta chains only. Each CDR3 protein gets just one entry, which takes the most common genes and DNA from the rows behind it. The table for this sample lists around 110,000 distinct CDR3 sequences; about 95% of them were counted only once. 0.25% to 0.3% of the sample comes from the top ten. The sequenced sample consisted of CD8+ T cells from PBMCs. The receptors come from a human donor with Susac syndrome.

V and J are TRBV19 and TRBJ2-7, with D uncertain. The germline V gene has CDR1 LNHDA and CDR2 SQIVND (reference sequence). CDR3 length: 14 residues. Trimming left V 2 bases short and J 7 bases short, with 15 bases between. CDR3 sequence reads: CASSISDPVREQYF. For the CDR3, the DNA is TGTGCCAGTAGTATATCTGACCCCGTGAGGGAGCAGTACTTC.

The V call is TRBV7-9, the J call TRBJ1-2; unclear D gene. CDR1 and CDR2 (germline): SEHNR, FQNEAQ (reference sequence). V lost 2 bases and J 3 bases, leaving 4 bases between the germline ends. The CDR3 runs to 12 residues. CDR3 residues: CASSLNHYGYTF. CDR3 coding DNA: TGTGCCAGCAGCTTAAACCACTATGGCTACACCTTC.

This sequence joins TRBV4-2 and TRBJ2-1; 7 bases map to TRBD1. With 1 base clipped from V and 5 bases from J, the junction kept 8 bases outside the gene matches. This CDR3 comprises 16 residues. Germline V gene lookup returns CDR1 LGHNA and CDR2 YNFKEQ. As DNA, the CDR3 is TGTGCCAGCAGCCAAGTCAGTTGGGACAGAGACAATGAGCAGTTCTTC. Its translation: CASSQVSWDRDNEQFF.

V is TRBV19 and J is TRBJ1-5; D may be TRBD1 (5 bases). The CDR3 is 14 residues long. Germline CDR1 is LNHDA and CDR2 is SQIVND (reference sequence). V lost 4 bases and J lost 3, with 10 bases in between. The CDR3 spells CASSTGGVNQPQHF. CDR3 nucleotide sequence: TGTGCCAGTAGTACCGGGGGAGTCAATCAGCCCCAGCATTTT.